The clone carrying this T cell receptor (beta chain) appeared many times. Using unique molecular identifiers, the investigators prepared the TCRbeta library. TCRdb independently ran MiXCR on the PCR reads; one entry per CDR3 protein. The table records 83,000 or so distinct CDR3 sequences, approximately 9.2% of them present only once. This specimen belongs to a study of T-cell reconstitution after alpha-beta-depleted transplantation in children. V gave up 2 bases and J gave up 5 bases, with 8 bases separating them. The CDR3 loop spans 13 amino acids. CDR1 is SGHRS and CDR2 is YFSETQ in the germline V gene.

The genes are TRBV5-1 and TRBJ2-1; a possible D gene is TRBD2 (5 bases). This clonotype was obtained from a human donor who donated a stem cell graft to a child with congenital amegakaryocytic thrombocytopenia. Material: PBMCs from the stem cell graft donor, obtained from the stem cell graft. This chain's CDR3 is CASSLPGNNEQFF. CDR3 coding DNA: TGCGCCAGCAGCTTACCGGGAAACAATGAGCAGTTCTTC.